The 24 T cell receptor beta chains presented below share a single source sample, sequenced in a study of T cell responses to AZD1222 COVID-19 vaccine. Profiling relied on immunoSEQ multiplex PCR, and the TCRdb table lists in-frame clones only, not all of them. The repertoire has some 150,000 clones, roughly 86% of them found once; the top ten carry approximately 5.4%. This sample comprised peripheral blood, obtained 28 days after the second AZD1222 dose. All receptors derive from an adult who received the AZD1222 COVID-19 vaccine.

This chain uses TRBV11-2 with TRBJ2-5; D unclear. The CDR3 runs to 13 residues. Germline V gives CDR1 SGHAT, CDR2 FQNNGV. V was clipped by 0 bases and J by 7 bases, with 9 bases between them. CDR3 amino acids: CASSLDTLSTQYF. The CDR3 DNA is TGTGCCAGCAGCTTAGATACGCTATCGACCCAGTACTTC.

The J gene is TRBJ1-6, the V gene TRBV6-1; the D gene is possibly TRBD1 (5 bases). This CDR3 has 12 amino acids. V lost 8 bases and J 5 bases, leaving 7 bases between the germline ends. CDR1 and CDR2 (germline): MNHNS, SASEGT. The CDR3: CASGGDNSPLHF. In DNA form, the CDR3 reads TGTGCCAGCGGGGGAGATAATTCACCCCTCCACTTT.

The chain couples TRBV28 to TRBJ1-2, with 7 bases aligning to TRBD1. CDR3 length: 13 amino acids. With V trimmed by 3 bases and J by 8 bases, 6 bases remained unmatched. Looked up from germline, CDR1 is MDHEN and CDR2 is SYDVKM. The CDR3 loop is CASSFGDSLGYTF. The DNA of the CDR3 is TGTGCCAGCAGTTTTGGGGACAGTCTCGGCTACACCTTC.

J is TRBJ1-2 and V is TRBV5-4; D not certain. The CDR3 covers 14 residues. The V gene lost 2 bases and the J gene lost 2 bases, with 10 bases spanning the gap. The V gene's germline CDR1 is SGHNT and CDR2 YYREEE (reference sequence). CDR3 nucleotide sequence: TGTGCCAGCAGCTTATCGGGGTCCAACTATGGCTACACCTTC. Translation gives CASSLSGSNYGYTF. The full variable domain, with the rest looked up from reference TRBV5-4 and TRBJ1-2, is ETGVTQSPTHLIKTRGQQVTLRCSSQSGHNTVSWYQQALGQGPQFIFQYYREEENGRGNFPPRFSGLQFPNYSSELNVNALELDDSALYLCASSLSGSNYGYTFGSGTRLTVV.

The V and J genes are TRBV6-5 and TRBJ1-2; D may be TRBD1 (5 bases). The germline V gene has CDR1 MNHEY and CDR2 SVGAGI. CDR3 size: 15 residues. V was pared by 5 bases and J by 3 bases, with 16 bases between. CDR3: CASSLLSVGDYGYTF. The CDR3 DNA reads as TGTGCCAGCAGTCTGCTCTCGGTGGGGGACTATGGCTACACCTTC.

In DNA form, the CDR3 reads TGTGCCAGTAGTATAGGCCTAGGAGGACAGGGTAGCAATCAGCCCCAGCATTTT. Translated: CASSIGLGGQGSNQPQHF. The V call is TRBV19, the J call TRBJ1-5; 8 nucleotides align to TRBD1. This CDR3 region has 18 residues. Germline loops: CDR1 LNHDA, CDR2 SQIVND (reference sequence). J lost 0 bases, V lost 1 base, and 8 bases had no gene match.

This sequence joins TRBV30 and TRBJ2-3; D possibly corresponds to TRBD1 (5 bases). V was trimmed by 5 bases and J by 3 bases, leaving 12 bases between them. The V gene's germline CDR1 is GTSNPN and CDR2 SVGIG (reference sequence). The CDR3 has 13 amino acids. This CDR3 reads CAWSPGSTDTQYF. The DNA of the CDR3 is TGTGCCTGGTCTCCAGGGTCAACAGATACGCAGTATTTT.

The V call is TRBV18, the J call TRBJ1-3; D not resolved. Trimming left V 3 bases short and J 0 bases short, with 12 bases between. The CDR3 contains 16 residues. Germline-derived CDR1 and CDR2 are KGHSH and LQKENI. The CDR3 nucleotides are TGTGCCAGCTCACCGTCGGAACCGAGCTCTGGAAACACCATATATTTT. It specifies CASSPSEPSSGNTIYF.

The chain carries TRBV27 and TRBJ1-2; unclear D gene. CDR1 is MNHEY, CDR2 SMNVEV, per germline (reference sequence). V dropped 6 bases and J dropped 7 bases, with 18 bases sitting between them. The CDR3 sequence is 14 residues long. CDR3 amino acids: CASSPRIKVGGYTF. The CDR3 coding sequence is TGTGCCAGCAGCCCTCGAATTAAGGTTGGTGGCTACACCTTC.

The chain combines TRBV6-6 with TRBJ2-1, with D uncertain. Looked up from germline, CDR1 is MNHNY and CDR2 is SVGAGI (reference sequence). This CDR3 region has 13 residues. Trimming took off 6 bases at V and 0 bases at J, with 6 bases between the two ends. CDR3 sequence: CASSPHSYNEQFF. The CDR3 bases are TGTGCCAGCAGCCCCCACTCCTACAATGAGCAGTTCTTC.

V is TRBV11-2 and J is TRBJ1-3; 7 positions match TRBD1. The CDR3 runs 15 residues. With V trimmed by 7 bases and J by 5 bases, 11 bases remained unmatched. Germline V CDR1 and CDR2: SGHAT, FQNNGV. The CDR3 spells CASNAIQGNRNTIYF. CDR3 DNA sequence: TGTGCCAGCAACGCTATACAGGGGAACAGAAACACCATATATTTT.

The CDR3 region is CAWSAGTIHEQYF. The CDR3 DNA reads as TGTGCCTGGAGCGCGGGAACGATCCACGAGCAGTACTTC. The chain is built from TRBV30 and TRBJ2-7; TRBD2 might be the D (6 bases). The germline gives CDR1 GTSNPN, CDR2 SVGIG (reference sequence). Trimming took off 3 bases at V and 5 bases at J, with 14 bases between the two ends. This CDR3 spans 13 amino acids.

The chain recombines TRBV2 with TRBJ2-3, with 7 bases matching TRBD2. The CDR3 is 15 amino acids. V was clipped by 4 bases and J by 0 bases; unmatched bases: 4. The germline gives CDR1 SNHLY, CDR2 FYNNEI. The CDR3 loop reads CASSGLAPSTDTQYF. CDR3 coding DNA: TGTGCCAGCAGTGGACTAGCTCCTAGCACAGATACGCAGTATTTT.

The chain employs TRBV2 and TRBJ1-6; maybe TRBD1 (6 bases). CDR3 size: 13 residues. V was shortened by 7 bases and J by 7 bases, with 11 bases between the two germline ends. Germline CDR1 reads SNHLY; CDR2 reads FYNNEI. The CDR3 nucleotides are TGTGCCAGCAACAGGGAAAGGAATTCACCCCTCCACTTT. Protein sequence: CASNRERNSPLHF.

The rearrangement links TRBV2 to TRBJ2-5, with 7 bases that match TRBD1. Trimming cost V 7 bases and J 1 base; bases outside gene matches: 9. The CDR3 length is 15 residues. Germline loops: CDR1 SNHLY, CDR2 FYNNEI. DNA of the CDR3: TGTGCCAGCACGAGACAGGGTCGAACCCAAGAGACCCAGTACTTC. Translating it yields CASTRQGRTQETQYF.

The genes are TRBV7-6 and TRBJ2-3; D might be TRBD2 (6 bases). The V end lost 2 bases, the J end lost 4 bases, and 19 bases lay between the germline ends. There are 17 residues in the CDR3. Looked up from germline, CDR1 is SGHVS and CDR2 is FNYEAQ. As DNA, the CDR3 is TGTGCCAGCAGCTTAACCGGATACGGGAGTCGTCCAGATACGCAGTATTTT. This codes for CASSLTGYGSRPDTQYF.

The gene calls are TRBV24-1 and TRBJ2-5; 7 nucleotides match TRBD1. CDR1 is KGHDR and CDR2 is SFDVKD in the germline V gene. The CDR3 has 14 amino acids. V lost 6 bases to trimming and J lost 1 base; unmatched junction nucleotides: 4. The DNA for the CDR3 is TGTGCCACCAGTCCAGGACAGGTCCAAGAGACCCAGTACTTC. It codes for CATSPGQVQETQYF.

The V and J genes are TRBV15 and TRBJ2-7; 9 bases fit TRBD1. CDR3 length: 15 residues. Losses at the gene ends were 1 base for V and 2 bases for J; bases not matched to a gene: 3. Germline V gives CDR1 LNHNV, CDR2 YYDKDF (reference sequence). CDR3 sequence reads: CATSRAGQGTYEQYF. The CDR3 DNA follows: TGTGCCACCAGCAGAGCGGGACAGGGAACCTACGAGCAGTACTTC.

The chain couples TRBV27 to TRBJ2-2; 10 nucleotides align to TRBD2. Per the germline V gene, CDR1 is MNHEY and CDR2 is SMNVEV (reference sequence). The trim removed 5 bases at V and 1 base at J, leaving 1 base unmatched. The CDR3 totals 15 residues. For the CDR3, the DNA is TGTGCCAGCAGTCAGCGGGGGGGGAACACCGGGGAGCTGTTTTTT. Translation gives CASSQRGGNTGELFF.

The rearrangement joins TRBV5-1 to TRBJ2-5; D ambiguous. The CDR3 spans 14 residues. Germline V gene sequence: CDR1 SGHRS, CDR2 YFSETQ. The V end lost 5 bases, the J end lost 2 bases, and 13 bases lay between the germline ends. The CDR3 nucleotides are TGCGCCAGCAGTCGCGGCAACGGACAAGAGACCCAGTACTTC. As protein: CASSRGNGQETQYF.

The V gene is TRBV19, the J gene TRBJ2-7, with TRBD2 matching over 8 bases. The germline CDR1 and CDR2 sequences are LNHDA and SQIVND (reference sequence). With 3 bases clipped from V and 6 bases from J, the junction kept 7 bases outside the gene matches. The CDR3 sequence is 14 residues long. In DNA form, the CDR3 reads TGTGCCAGTAGTATGGGGCGGGAGGCGAGCGAGCAGTACTTC. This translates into CASSMGREASEQYF.

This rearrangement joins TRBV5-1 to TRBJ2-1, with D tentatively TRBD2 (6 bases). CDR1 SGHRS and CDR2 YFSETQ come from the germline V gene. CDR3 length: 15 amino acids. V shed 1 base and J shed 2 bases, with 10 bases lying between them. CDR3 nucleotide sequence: TGCGCCAGCAGCTTGAGCGGGCCTACCTACAATGAGCAGTTCTTC. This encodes CASSLSGPTYNEQFF.

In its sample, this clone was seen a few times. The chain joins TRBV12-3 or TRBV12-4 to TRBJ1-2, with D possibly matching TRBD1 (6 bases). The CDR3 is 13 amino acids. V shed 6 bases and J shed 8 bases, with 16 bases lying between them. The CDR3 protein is CASSLLGAEGYTF. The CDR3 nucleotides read TGTGCCAGCAGCCTTTTGGGGGCCGAGGGCTACACCTTC.

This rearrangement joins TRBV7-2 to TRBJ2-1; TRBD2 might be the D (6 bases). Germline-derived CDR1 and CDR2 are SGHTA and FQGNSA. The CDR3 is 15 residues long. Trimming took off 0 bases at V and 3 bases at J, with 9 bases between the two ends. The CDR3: CASSLAGGYYNEQFF. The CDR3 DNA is TGTGCCAGCAGCTTAGCGGGAGGTTACTACAATGAGCAGTTCTTC.